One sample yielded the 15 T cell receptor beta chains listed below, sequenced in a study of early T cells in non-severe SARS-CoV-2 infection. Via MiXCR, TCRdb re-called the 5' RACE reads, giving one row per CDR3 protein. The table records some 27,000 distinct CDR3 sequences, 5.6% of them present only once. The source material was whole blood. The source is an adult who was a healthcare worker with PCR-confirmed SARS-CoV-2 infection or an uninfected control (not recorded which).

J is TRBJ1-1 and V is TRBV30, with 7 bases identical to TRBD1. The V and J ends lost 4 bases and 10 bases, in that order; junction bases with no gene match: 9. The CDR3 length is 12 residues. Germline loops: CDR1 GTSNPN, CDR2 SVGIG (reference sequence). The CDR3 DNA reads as TGTGCCTGGACCGGCGGACAGGAGGGAGCTTTCTTT. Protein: CAWTGGQEGAFF.

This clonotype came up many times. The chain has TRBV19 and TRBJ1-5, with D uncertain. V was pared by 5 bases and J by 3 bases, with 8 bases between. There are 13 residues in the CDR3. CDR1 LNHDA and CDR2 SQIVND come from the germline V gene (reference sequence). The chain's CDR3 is CASSEQNNQPQHF. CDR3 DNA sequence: TGTGCCAGTAGTGAGCAGAACAATCAGCCCCAGCATTTT.

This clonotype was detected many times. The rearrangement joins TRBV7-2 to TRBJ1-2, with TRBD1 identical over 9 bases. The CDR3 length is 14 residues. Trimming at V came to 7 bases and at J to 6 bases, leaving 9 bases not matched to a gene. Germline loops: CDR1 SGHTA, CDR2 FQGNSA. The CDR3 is CASTKKGQGHGYTF. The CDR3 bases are TGTGCCAGCACCAAAAAGGGACAGGGCCATGGCTACACCTTC.

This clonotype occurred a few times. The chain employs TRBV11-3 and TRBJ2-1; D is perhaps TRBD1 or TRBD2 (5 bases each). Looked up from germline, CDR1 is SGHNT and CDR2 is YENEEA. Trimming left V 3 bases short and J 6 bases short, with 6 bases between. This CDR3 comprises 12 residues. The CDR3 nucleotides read TGTGCCAGCAGCTTGGGACGCAATGAGCAGTTCTTC. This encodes CASSLGRNEQFF. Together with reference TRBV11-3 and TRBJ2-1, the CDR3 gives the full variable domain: EAGVVQSPRYKIIEKKQPVAFWCNPISGHNTLYWYLQNLGQGPELLIRYENEEAVDDSQLPKDRFSAERLKGVDSTLKIQPAELGDSAVYLCASSLGRNEQFFGPGTRLTVL.

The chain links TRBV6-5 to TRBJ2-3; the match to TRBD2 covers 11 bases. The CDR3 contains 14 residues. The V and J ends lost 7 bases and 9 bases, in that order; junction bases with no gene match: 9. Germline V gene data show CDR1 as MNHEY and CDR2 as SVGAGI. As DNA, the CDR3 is TGTGCCAGCACCGGGACTAGCGGTATTAAGACGCAGTATTTT. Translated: CASTGTSGIKTQYF.

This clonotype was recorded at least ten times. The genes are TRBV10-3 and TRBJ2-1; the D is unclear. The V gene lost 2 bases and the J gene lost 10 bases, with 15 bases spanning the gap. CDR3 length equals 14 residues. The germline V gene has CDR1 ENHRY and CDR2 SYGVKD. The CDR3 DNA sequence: TGTGCCATCAGTGAGCTCCCTAGGGCTGGGGAGCAGTTCTTC. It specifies CAISELPRAGEQFF.

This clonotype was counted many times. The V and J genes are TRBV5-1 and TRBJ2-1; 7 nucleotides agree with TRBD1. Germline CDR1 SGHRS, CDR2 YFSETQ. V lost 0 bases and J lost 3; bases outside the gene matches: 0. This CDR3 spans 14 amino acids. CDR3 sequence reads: CASSLGDSYNEQFF. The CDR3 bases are TGCGCCAGCAGCTTGGGGGACAGCTACAATGAGCAGTTCTTC.

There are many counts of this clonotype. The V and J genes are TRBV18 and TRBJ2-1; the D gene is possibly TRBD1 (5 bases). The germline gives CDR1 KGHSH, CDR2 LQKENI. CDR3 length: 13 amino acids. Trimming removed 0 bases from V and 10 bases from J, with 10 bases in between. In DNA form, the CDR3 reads TGTGCCAGCTCACCACCGATGGCAGGGGAGCAGTTCTTC. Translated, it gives CASSPPMAGEQFF.

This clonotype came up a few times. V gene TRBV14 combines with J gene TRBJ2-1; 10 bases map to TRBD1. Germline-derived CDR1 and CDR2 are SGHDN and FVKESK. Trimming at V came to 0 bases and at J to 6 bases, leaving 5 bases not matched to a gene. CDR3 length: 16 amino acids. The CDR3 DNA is TGTGCCAGCAGCCAAGATGGGACAGGGGCCGCCAATGAGCAGTTCTTC. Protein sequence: CASSQDGTGAANEQFF.

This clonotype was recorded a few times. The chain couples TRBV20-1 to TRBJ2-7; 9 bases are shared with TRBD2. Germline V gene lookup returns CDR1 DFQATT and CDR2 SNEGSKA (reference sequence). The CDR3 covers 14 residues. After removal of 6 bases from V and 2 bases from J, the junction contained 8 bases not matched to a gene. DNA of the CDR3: TGCAGTGCCCTGACTAGCGGTAAAGCCTACGAGCAGTACTTC. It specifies CSALTSGKAYEQYF.

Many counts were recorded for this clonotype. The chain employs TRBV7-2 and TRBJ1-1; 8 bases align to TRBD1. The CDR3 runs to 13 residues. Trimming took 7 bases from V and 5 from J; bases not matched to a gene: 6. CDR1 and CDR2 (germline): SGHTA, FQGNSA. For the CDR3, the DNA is TGTGCCAGCATAGACAGGGGATGGACTGAAGCTTTCTTT. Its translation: CASIDRGWTEAFF.

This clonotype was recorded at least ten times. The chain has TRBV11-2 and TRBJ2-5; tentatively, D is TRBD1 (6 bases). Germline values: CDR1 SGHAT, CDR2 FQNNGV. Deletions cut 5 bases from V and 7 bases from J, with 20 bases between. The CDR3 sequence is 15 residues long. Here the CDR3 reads CASSPTGTSSGTQYF. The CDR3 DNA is TGTGCCAGCAGCCCAACCGGGACAAGTTCTGGGACCCAGTACTTC. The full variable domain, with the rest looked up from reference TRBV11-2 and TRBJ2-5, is EAGVAQSPRYKIIEKRQSVAFWCNPISGHATLYWYQQILGQGPKLLIQFQNNGVVDDSQLPKDRFSAERLKGVDSTLKIQPAKLEDSAVYLCASSPTGTSSGTQYFGPGTRLLVL.

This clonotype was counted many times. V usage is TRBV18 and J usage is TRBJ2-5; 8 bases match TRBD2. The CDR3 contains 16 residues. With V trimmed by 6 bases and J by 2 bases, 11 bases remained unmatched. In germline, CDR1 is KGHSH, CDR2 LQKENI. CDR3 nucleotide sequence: TGTGCCAGCTCCCAAAGGGCTAGCGGGCTACAAGAGACCCAGTACTTC. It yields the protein CASSQRASGLQETQYF.

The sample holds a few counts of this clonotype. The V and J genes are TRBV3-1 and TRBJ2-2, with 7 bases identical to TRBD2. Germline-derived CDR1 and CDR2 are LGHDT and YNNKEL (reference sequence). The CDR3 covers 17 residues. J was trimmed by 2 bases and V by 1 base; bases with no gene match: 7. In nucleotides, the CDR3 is TGTGCCAGCAGCCAAGTGATTTGGGGGGGTAACACCGGGGAGCTGTTTTTT. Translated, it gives CASSQVIWGGNTGELFF.

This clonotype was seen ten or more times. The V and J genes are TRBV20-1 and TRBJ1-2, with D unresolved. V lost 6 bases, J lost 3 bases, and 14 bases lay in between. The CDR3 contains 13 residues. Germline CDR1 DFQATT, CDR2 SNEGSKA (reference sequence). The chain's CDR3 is CSAQRGTDYGYTF. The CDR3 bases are TGCAGTGCCCAGCGAGGAACTGACTATGGCTACACCTTC.